The rows below give T cell receptor beta chains drawn from one sample of a study of patients and donors after allogeneic stem cell transplantation. MiXCR, run by TCRdb on the RT-PCR reads, gives a single entry per CDR3 protein. In the table there are about 960,000 distinct CDR3 sequences, more than 15% of which are singletons. The sample taken for sequencing was blood, either unsorted or a sorted T cell fraction (not recorded which). Every receptor here comes from a human donor who was either an allogeneic HSCT recipient or a stem cell or donor lymphocyte infusion donor (not recorded which). It is not recorded whose cells these are; they may come from a transplant donor. Both conserved end residues are part of each CDR3. Fields, in order: CDR3 length, clone size, D gene, V gene, J gene, CDR3 DNA, CDR3 protein. D genes are given only for firm matches. Clone size is not always given. Where it is, it says once, few, many or a class for expanded clones.

>17|.|TRBD1|TRBV12-3/TRBV12-4|TRBJ2-5
TGTGCCAGCGGTTTCTATACCGGGACAGGGGGCTACGAGACCCAGTACTTC
CASGFYTGTGGYETQYF
>10|few|.|TRBV28|TRBJ2-5
TGTGCCAGCAGCACGGGGACCCAGTACTTC
CASSTGTQYF
>14|.|TRBD1|TRBV27|TRBJ1-2
TGTGCCAGCAGATCCGGGACAGGGCCCTCTGGCTACACCTTC
CASRSGTGPSGYTF
>16|.|TRBD2|TRBV5-1|TRBJ2-2
TGCGCCAGCAGCGAACGGGAGGGCCGATCCACCGGGGAGCTGTTTTTT
CASSEREGRSTGELFF
>14|few|.|TRBV9|TRBJ2-3
TGTGCCAGCAGCGTTCTAGACCGCACAGATACGCAGTATTTT
CASSVLDRTDTQYF
>15|.|TRBD1|TRBV24-1|TRBJ2-7
TGTGCCACCAGTGATCGGGACAGCGTTCGGGACGAGCAGTACTTC
CATSDRDSVRDEQYF
>14|few|TRBD1|TRBV20-1|TRBJ2-7
TGCAGTGCTAGAGTGTCCGGGACAGGCTACGAGCAGTACTTC
CSARVSGTGYEQYF
>11|few|TRBD2|TRBV6-5|TRBJ2-4
TGTGCCAGCACCCTAGCGGGTGGAGAGTACTTC
CASTLAGGEYF
>13|.|TRBD2|TRBV20-1|TRBJ2-7
TGCAGTGCCCCAAAGCTAGCGGGGGACGAGCAGTACTTC
CSAPKLAGDEQYF
>18|few|TRBD1|TRBV27|TRBJ2-3
TGTGCCAGCAGTCTCCACCGCTGGACAGGGGGTAGGGCAGATACGCAGTATTTT
CASSLHRWTGGRADTQYF
>13|.|.|TRBV20-1|TRBJ2-5
TGCAGTGCTACGAGGGGCAGTCGAGAGACCCAGTACTTC
CSATRGSRETQYF
>13|many|.|TRBV5-1|TRBJ2-5
TGTGCCAGCAGCTTAGGGGCTAGCGAGACCCAGTACTTC
CASSLGASETQYF
>14|few|.|TRBV7-9|TRBJ1-1
TGTGCCAGCAGCTCCCCCAGCAGAGGGACTGAAGCTTTCTTT
CASSSPSRGTEAFF
>15|many|.|TRBV5-1|TRBJ2-1
TGCGCCAGCAGCTTGGGCTGGGGGGCCTACAATGAGCAGTTCTTC
CASSLGWGAYNEQFF
>16|few|TRBD1|TRBV12-3/TRBV12-4|TRBJ1-5
TGTGCCAGCAGTTTCTCCGGGACAGGGGGCTTACAGCCCCAGCATTTT
CASSFSGTGGLQPQHF